The 19 T cell receptor beta chains in this list originate from one sample, sequenced in a study of blood T cell repertoires in COVID-19. TCRdb's table, derived via immunoSEQ multiplex PCR, lists solely in-frame clones and lacks some. Of around 72,000 clones listed, roughly 82% were seen once; the top ten hold 18%. The source material was peripheral blood. The receptors originated from a human donor in a cohort sampled during active COVID-19.

This rearrangement joins TRBV5-8 to TRBJ2-2, with D tentatively TRBD1 (5 bases). V dropped 5 bases and J dropped 2 bases, with 19 bases sitting between them. This CDR3 contains 17 residues. CDR1 SGHTS and CDR2 YDEGEE come from the germline V gene. The CDR3 sequence is CASRSNWGRVNTGELFF. The CDR3 DNA follows: TGTGCCAGCAGATCGAATTGGGGCAGGGTAAACACCGGGGAGCTGTTTTTT.

The chain joins TRBV5-1 to TRBJ2-7; 9 nucleotides align to TRBD2. There are 13 residues in the CDR3. V shed 4 bases and J 7 bases; nucleotides not matched to a gene: 6. CDR1 and CDR2 from the germline V gene are SGHRS and YFSETQ. The CDR3 DNA sequence: TGCGCCAGCAGCCAAAAGACTAGCGGAGAGCAGTACTTC. Protein: CASSQKTSGEQYF.

V and J are TRBV6-5 and TRBJ1-1, with D uncertain. CDR3 size: 14 residues. Trimming removed 6 bases at V and 2 bases at J, with 13 bases between. From germline, CDR1 is MNHEY and CDR2 SVGAGI. CDR3 loop: CASRGEAANTEAFF. The CDR3 nucleotides are TGTGCCAGCAGAGGAGAGGCAGCCAACACTGAAGCTTTCTTT.

The rearrangement links TRBV15 to TRBJ2-5; D is possibly TRBD1 (6 bases). Per germline, CDR1 LNHNV and CDR2 YYDKDF (reference sequence). The V gene lost 1 base and the J gene lost 5 bases, with 14 bases spanning the gap. The CDR3 runs to 15 residues. The DNA of the CDR3 is TGTGCCACCAGCAGAGGGGGGCAGAACGGCGAGACCCAGTACTTC. Residues: CATSRGGQNGETQYF.

This clone has a single count. This chain uses TRBV20-1 with TRBJ2-1; D unresolved. Germline loops: CDR1 DFQATT, CDR2 SNEGSKA (reference sequence). CDR3 length equals 11 residues. The ends were cut back, 0 bases at V and 7 bases at J, with 4 bases in the middle. CDR3: CSARDQNEQFF. The CDR3 region has the DNA TGCAGTGCTAGAGATCAAAATGAGCAGTTCTTC.

The chain recombines TRBV18 with TRBJ2-7; the D gene is possibly TRBD1 (5 bases). The CDR3 loop spans 16 amino acids. Germline V gene sequence: CDR1 KGHSH, CDR2 LQKENI. With 3 bases removed from V and 2 bases from J, the gap between germline ends came to 17 bases. The CDR3 reads CASSPPGSGHPYEQYF. The CDR3, as DNA: TGTGCCAGCTCACCGCCCGGGTCAGGACACCCCTACGAGCAGTACTTC.

This clone was seen just once. J is TRBJ1-4 and V is TRBV12-3 or TRBV12-4, with D uncertain. V was cut by 5 bases and J by 4 bases, with 8 bases left in between. The CDR3 is 13 amino acids. CDR3 DNA: TGTGCCAGCAGTACCAGTGGTAATGAAAAACTGTTTTTT. Residues: CASSTSGNEKLFF.

The gene calls are TRBV13 and TRBJ2-5; 9 bases match TRBD2. Losses at the gene ends were 2 bases for V and 5 bases for J; bases not matched to a gene: 9. The CDR3 extends over 16 amino acids. Germline CDR1 reads PRHDT; CDR2 reads FYEKMQ (reference sequence). This CDR3 is CASSLRSSGVHETQYF. CDR3 nucleotide sequence: TGTGCCAGCAGCTTACGGTCTAGCGGGGTCCACGAGACCCAGTACTTC.

The chain carries TRBV18 and TRBJ1-1; TRBD1 matches 7 bases. V lost 3 bases and J lost 5; bases outside the gene matches: 9. CDR3 length: 15 amino acids. The V gene's germline CDR1 is KGHSH and CDR2 LQKENI. The CDR3 loop reads CASSPRQGGETEAFF. The CDR3 DNA reads TGTGCCAGCTCACCTCGACAGGGTGGAGAGACTGAAGCTTTCTTT. Combining the CDR3 with reference TRBV18 and TRBJ1-1 gives the whole variable domain NAGVMQNPRHLVRRRGQEARLRCSPMKGHSHVYWYRQLPEEGLKFMVYLQKENIIDESGMPKERFSAEFPKEGPSILRIQQVVRGDSAAYFCASSPRQGGETEAFFGQGTRLTVV.

The chain uses TRBV5-4 and TRBJ2-7, with TRBD2 matching over 10 bases. V lost 4 bases and J lost 1; bases outside the gene matches: 2. This CDR3 contains 14 residues. Germline V gene sequence: CDR1 SGHNT, CDR2 YYREEE (reference sequence). CDR3 sequence reads: CASSRSGGSYEQYF. For the CDR3, the DNA is TGTGCCAGCAGCCGTAGCGGGGGGTCCTACGAGCAGTACTTC. The full variable domain, its missing parts supplied by reference TRBV5-4 and TRBJ2-7, is ETGVTQSPTHLIKTRGQQVTLRCSSQSGHNTVSWYQQALGQGPQFIFQYYREEENGRGNFPPRFSGLQFPNYSSELNVNALELDDSALYLCASSRSGGSYEQYFGPGTRLTVT.

This clone was counted once. The chain recombines TRBV7-8 with TRBJ1-2; D might be TRBD1 (6 bases). CDR3 length equals 15 residues. V was pared by 1 base and J by 8 bases, with 17 bases between. The germline V gene has CDR1 SGHVS and CDR2 FQNEAQ. The DNA for the CDR3 is TGTGCCAGCAGCTTAGAAACGGCGGGGGGGGGCGGCTACACCTTC. This gives the protein CASSLETAGGGGYTF. Variable domain in full (rest from reference TRBV7-8 and TRBJ1-2): GAGVSQSPRYKVAKRGQDVALRCDPISGHVSLFWYQQALGQGPEFLTYFQNEAQLDKSGLPSDRFFAERPEGSVSTLKIQRTQQEDSAVYLCASSLETAGGGGYTFGSGTRLTVV.

This sequence joins TRBV3-1 (or the pseudogene TRBV3-2) and TRBJ1-5; D gene unclear. Germline values: CDR1 LGHDT, CDR2 YNNKEL (reference sequence). The V end lost 1 base, the J end lost 4 bases, and 8 bases lay between the germline ends. This CDR3 spans 14 amino acids. CDR3 sequence (DNA): TGTGCCAGCAGCCAAGCCCCGGGGAATCAGCCCCAGCATTTT. This sequence encodes CASSQAPGNQPQHF.

This clone showed up just a few times. The V gene is TRBV11-2, the J gene TRBJ2-5; 10 bases are shared with TRBD2. V lost 1 base to trimming and J lost 13 bases; unmatched junction nucleotides: 15. Looked up from germline, CDR1 is SGHAT and CDR2 is FQNNGV. This CDR3 spans 16 amino acids. As DNA, the CDR3 is TGTGCCAGCAGCTTAGCACCCCTAGCGGGGGTCGAGGATGCGTACTTC. The encoded protein is CASSLAPLAGVEDAYF.

The chain recombines TRBV9 with TRBJ1-5, with 7 bases aligning to TRBD1. With V trimmed by 4 bases and J by 3 bases, 7 bases remained unmatched. CDR1 and CDR2 (germline): SGDLS, YYNGEE. CDR3 length: 15 residues. The CDR3 bases are TGTGCCAGCAGCCCCAGCGGACAGGTCAATCAGCCCCAGCATTTT. This codes for CASSPSGQVNQPQHF.

The CDR3 region has the DNA TGCAGTGCTAGTTTGCCGGGTATGCGGGAGCAGTTCTTC. Residues: CSASLPGMREQFF. The V and J genes are TRBV20-1 and TRBJ2-1; D is unresolved. Germline CDR1 is DFQATT and CDR2 is SNEGSKA (reference sequence). V lost 3 bases, J lost 10 bases, and 16 bases lay in between. This CDR3 region has 13 residues.

The rearrangement joins TRBV6-5 to TRBJ1-2; maybe TRBD1 (5 bases). The germline V gene encodes CDR1 MNHEY and CDR2 SVGAGI. The CDR3 runs 14 residues. V was shortened by 7 bases and J by 4 bases, with 16 bases between the two germline ends. CDR3 protein: CASTSNRRTYGYTF. The CDR3 DNA is TGTGCCAGCACCTCAAACAGGCGAACCTATGGCTACACCTTC.

This clone has a single count. This chain joins TRBV4-2 and TRBJ1-2; D unresolved. Germline CDR1 LGHNA, CDR2 YNFKEQ. CDR3 length: 17 amino acids. V gave up 0 bases and J gave up 1 base, with 15 bases separating them. Written as DNA, the CDR3 is TGTGCCAGCAGCCAAGAAGTCCAGGTTGAAGGTAACTATGGCTACACCTTC. Translated: CASSQEVQVEGNYGYTF.

The chain employs TRBV5-1 and TRBJ2-7; 9 nucleotides line up with TRBD1. Germline V CDR1 and CDR2: SGHRS, YFSETQ. The V and J ends lost 4 bases and 5 bases, in that order; junction bases with no gene match: 10. This CDR3 has 15 amino acids. CDR3 sequence (DNA): TGCGCCAGCAGCCCGGGGGTGGACAGGGGTAACGAGCAGTACTTC. It encodes CASSPGVDRGNEQYF.

The rearrangement joins TRBV5-4 to TRBJ1-2; 7 bases match TRBD1. The CDR3 has 13 residues. Germline trimming cut 2 bases from V and 3 bases from J; bases unmatched to any gene: 1. Germline V CDR1 and CDR2: SGHNT, YYREEE (reference sequence). CDR3 residues: CASSFQGDYGYTF. The CDR3 nucleotides read TGTGCCAGCAGCTTTCAGGGGGACTATGGCTACACCTTC.